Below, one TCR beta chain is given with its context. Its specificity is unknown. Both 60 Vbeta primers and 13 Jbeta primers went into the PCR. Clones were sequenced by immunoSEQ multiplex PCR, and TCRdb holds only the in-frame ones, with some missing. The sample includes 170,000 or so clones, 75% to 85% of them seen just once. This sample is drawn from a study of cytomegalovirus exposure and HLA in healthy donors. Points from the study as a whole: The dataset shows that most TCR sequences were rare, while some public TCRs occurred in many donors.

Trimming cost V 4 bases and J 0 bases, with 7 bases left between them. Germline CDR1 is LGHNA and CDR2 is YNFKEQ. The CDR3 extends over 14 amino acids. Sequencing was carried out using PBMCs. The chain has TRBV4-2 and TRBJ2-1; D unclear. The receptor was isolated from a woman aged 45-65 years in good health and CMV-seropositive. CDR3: CASSPTSSYNEQFF. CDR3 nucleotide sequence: TGTGCCAGCAGCCCCACCAGCTCCTACAATGAGCAGTTCTTC.